This T cell receptor beta chain was identified in a study of blood T cell repertoires in COVID-19. In the study overall: The samples span acute and convalescent COVID-19 from the United States, Italy and Spain.

Followed longitudinally, the Seattle patients had been enrolled during active infection. Profiling relied on immunoSEQ multiplex PCR, and the TCRdb table lists in-frame clones only, not all of them. The repertoire holds about 95,000 clones, with 81% as singletons. This clone was counted a single time. The clonotype comes from an elderly man with COVID-19, enrolled during active disease. Material: peripheral blood.

In DNA form, the CDR3 reads TGTGCCAGCAGCTTAGGAGGAGCGAATGAAAAACTGTTTTTT. This sequence encodes CASSLGGANEKLFF. The rearrangement uses TRBV11-3 and TRBJ1-4, with D unresolved. CDR3 length equals 14 residues. Germline V gives CDR1 SGHNT, CDR2 YENEEA. The ends were cut back, 1 base at V and 5 bases at J, with 8 bases in the middle.